The text below deals with one T cell receptor (beta chain). Its antigen is unidentified. With 60 Vbeta and 13 Jbeta primers, the PCR was carried out. Clones were read by immunoSEQ multiplex PCR, and TCRdb kept only the in-frame ones, dropping some. This repertoire shows 95,000 to 150,000 clones, approximately 72% found once; its top ten account for roughly 8.2%. This specimen belongs to a study of cytomegalovirus exposure and HLA in healthy donors. Whole-study results and caveats: Some public TCRs appeared in many individuals, while most sequences were rare.

V was trimmed by 6 bases and J by 5 bases, leaving 14 bases between them. The CDR3 length is 14 residues. In germline, CDR1 is KGHSH, CDR2 LQKENI. Sequenced input: PBMCs. The chain is built from TRBV18 and TRBJ1-5; possibly TRBD1 for D (5 bases). The TCR was taken from a woman aged 40 to 50 in good health and CMV-seropositive. CDR3 in amino acids: CASSVSGFDQPQHF. In DNA form, the CDR3 reads TGTGCCAGCTCCGTTTCAGGGTTTGATCAGCCCCAGCATTTT.